The present T cell receptor beta chain was sequenced within a study of blood T cell repertoires in COVID-19. Study as a whole: Collection of acute and convalescent COVID-19 samples took place in the United States, Italy and Spain. T cells, B-cell-depleted T cells, or PBMCs supplied cDNA or gDNA.

Profiled with immunoSEQ multiplex PCR; TCRdb holds only in-frame clones, not every one. The sample consists of some 250,000 clones, 70% to 90% of them appearing once. This clone turned up a few times. This CDR3 is built from 15 residues. Trimming took off 4 bases at V and 6 bases at J, with 20 bases between the two ends. Germline assignment: CDR1 SGDLS and CDR2 YYNGEE. This clonotype was sampled from a woman under 40 with acute or convalescent COVID-19. Input material: peripheral blood. This rearrangement joins TRBV9 to TRBJ2-7; tentatively, D is TRBD2 (6 bases). CDR3 DNA sequence: TGTGCCAGCAGCCCGGGGGATCTCGACGGGACCGAGCAGTACTTC. Translating it yields CASSPGDLDGTEQYF.